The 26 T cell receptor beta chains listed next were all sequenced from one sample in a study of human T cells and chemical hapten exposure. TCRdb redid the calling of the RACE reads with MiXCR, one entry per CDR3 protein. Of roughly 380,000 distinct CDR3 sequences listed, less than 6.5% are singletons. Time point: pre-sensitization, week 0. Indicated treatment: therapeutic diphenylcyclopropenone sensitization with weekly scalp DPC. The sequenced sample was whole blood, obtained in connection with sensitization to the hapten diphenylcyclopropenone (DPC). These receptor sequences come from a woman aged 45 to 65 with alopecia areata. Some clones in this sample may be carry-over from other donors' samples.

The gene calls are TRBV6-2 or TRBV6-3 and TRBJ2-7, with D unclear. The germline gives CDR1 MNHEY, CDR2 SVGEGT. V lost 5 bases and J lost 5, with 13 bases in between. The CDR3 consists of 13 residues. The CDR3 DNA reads TGTGCCAGCAGTCGCCTTAGGGTCGACGAGCAGTACTTC. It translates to CASSRLRVDEQYF.

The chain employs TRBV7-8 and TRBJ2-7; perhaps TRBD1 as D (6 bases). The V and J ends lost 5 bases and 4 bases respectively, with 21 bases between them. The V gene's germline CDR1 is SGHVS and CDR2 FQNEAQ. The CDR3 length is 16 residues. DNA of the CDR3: TGTGCCAGCAGCCCTCACAGGGTCCCCTCGGGTTACGAGCAGTACTTC. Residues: CASSPHRVPSGYEQYF.

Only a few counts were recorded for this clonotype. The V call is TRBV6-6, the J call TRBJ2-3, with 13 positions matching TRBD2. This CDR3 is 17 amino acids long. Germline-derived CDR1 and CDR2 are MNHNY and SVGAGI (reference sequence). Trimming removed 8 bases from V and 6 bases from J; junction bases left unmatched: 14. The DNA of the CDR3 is TGTGCCAGCGATGATTGGACTAGCGGGAGCTATAAGGATACGCAGTATTTT. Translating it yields CASDDWTSGSYKDTQYF.

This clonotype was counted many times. Here the CDR3 DNA reads TGTGCCAGCAGTATCGGGACAGGGTGGCGCGAGCAGTACTTC. It encodes CASSIGTGWREQYF. The chain employs TRBV12-3 or TRBV12-4 and TRBJ2-7; 9 bases are a match to TRBD1. The J segment lost 6 bases and the V segment lost 5 bases, leaving 8 bases of the junction unmatched. This CDR3 has 14 residues.

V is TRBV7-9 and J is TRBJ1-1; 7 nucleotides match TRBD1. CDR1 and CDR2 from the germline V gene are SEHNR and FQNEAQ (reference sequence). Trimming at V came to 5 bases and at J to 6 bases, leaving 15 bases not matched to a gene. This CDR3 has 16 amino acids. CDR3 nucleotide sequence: TGTGCCAGCAGCACTCGACAGGGAAAAGGGGAGGCTGAAGCTTTCTTT. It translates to CASSTRQGKGEAEAFF.

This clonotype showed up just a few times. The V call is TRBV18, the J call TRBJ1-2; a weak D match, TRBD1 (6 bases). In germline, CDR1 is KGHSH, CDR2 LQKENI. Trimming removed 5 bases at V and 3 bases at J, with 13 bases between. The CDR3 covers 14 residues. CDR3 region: CASSLQGKDYGYTF. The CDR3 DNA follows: TGTGCCAGCTCATTACAGGGTAAAGACTATGGCTACACCTTC.

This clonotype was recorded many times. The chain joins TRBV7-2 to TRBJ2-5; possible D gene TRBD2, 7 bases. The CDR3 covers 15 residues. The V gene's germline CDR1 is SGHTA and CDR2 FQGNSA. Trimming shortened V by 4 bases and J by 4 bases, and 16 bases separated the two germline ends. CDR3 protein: CASSSKRGGLETQYF. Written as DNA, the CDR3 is TGTGCCAGCAGCTCAAAGAGGGGGGGCCTAGAGACCCAGTACTTC.

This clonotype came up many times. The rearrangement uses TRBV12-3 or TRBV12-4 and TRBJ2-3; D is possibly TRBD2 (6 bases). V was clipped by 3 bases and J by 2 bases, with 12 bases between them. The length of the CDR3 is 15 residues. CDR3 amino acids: CASSLGDSDTDTQYF. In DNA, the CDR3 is TGTGCCAGCAGTTTGGGGGACTCTGACACAGATACGCAGTATTTT.

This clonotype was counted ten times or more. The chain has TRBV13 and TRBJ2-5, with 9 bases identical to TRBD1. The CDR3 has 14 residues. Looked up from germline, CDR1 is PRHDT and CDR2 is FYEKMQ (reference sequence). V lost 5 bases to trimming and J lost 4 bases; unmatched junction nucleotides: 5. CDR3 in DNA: TGTGCCAGCAGCCTCTGGACAGGGGCAGAGACCCAGTACTTC. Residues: CASSLWTGAETQYF.

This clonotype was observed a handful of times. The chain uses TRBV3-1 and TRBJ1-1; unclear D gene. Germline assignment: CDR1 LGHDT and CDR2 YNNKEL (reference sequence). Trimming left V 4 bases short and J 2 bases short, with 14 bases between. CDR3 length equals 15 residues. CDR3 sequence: CASSPRAYGNTEAFF. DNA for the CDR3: TGTGCCAGCAGCCCCCGTGCCTATGGTAACACTGAAGCTTTCTTT.

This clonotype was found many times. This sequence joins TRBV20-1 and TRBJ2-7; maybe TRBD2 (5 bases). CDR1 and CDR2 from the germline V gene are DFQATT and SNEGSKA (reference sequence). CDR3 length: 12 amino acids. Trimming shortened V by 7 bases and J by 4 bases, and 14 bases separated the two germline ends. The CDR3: CSVTGISYEQYF. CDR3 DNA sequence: TGCAGTGTCACGGGAATATCTTACGAGCAGTACTTC.

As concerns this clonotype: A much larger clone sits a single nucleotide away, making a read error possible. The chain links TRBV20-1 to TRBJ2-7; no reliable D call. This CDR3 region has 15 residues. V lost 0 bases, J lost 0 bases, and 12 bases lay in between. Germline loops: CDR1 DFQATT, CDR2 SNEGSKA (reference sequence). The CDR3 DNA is TGCAGTGCTAGAGATGGCAGGTTTAGCTCCTACGAGCAGTACTTC. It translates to CSARDGRFSSYEQYF.

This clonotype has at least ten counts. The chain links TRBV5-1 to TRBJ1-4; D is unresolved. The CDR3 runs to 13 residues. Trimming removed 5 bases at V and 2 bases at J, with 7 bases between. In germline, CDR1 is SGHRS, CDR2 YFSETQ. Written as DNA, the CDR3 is TGCGCCAGCAGAATCGCCACTAATGAAAAACTGTTTTTT. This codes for CASRIATNEKLFF.

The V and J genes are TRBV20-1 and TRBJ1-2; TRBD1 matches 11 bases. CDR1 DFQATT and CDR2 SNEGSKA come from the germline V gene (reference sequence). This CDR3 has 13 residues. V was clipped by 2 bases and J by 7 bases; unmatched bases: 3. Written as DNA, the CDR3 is TGCAGTGCTAGAAGGGACAGGGGGGCTGGCTACACCTTC. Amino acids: CSARRDRGAGYTF.

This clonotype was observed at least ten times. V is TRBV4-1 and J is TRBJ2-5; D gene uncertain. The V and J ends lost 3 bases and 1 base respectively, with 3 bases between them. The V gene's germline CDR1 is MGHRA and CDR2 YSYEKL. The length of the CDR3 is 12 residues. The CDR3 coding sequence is TGCGCCAGCAGCCAGACCCAAGAGACCCAGTACTTC. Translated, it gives CASSQTQETQYF.

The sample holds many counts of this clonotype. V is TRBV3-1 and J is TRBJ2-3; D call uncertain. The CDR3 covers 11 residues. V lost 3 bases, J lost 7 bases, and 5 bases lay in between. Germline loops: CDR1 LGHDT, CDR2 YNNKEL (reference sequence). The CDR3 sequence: CASSQANTQYF. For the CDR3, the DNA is TGTGCCAGCAGCCAGGCGAATACGCAGTATTTT.

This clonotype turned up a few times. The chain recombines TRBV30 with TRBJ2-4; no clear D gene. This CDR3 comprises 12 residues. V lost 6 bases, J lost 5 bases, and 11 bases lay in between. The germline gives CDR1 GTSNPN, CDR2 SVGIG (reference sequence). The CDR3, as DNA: TGTGCCTGTTCGACATACCAAAACATTCAGTACTTC. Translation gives CACSTYQNIQYF.

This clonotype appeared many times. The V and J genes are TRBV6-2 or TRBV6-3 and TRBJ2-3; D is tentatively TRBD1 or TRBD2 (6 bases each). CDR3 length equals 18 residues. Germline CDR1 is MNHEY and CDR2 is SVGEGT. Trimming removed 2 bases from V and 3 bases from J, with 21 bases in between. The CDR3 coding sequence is TGTGCCAGCAGTTACGGCTCAGGTCGCGGGACAAGAACAGATACGCAGTATTTT. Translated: CASSYGSGRGTRTDTQYF.

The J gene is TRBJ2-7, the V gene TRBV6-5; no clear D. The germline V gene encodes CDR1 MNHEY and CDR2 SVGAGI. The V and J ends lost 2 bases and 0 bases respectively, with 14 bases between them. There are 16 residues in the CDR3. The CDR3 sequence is CASSYSGARSSYEQYF. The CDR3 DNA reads TGTGCCAGCAGTTACAGTGGCGCGCGAAGCTCCTACGAGCAGTACTTC.

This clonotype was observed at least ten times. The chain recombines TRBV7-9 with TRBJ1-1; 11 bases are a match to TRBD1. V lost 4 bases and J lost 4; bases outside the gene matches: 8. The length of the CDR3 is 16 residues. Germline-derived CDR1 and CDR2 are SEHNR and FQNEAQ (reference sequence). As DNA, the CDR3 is TGTGCCAGCAGCTCCGGGACAGGGGGAGAATCCACTGAAGCTTTCTTT. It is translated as CASSSGTGGESTEAFF. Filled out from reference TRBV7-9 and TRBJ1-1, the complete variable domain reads DTGVSQNPRHKITKRGQNVTFRCDPISEHNRLYWYRQTLGQGPEFLTYFQNEAQLEKSRLLSDRFSAERPKGSFSTLEIQRTEQGDSAMYLCASSSGTGGESTEAFFGQGTRLTVV.

CDR3 region: CASSSTGADSPLHF. The DNA of the CDR3 is TGTGCCAGCAGCTCGACAGGGGCGGATTCACCCCTCCACTTT. The chain carries TRBV7-3 and TRBJ1-6, with 8 bases that match TRBD1. The CDR3 is 14 residues long. The germline gives CDR1 SGHTA, CDR2 FQGTGA. J was trimmed by 8 bases and V by 4 bases; bases with no gene match: 4.

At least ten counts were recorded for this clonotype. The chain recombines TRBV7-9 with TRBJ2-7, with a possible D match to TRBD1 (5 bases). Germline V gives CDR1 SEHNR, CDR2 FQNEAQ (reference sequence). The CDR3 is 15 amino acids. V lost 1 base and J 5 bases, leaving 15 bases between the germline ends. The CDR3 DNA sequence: TGTGCCAGCAGCTTAGTAGGTCAGGGTGTGGACGAGCAGTACTTC. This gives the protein CASSLVGQGVDEQYF. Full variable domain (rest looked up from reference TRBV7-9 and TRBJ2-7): DTGVSQNPRHKITKRGQNVTFRCDPISEHNRLYWYRQTLGQGPEFLTYFQNEAQLEKSRLLSDRFSAERPKGSFSTLEIQRTEQGDSAMYLCASSLVGQGVDEQYFGPGTRLTVT.

In DNA, the CDR3 is TGTGCCAGCAGTTTTACAGGGGAGGTGGCTGAAAAACTGTTTTTT. This gives the protein CASSFTGEVAEKLFF. This sequence joins TRBV27 and TRBJ1-4; 7 bases align to TRBD1. The V segment lost 3 bases and the J segment 7 bases; nucleotides outside the gene matches: 8. This CDR3 has 15 residues. Germline V gives CDR1 MNHEY, CDR2 SMNVEV (reference sequence).

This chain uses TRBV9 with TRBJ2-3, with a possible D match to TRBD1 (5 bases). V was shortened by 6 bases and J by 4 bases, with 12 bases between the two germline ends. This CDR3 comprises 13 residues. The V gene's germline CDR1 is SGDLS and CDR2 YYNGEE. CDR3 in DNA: TGTGCCAGCACCACGGCAGGGTCAGATACGCAGTATTTT. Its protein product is CASTTAGSDTQYF. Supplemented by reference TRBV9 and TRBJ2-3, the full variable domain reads DSGVTQTPKHLITATGQRVTLRCSPRSGDLSVYWYQQSLDQGLQFLIQYYNGEERAKGNILERFSAQQFPDLHSELNLSSLELGDSALYFCASTTAGSDTQYFGPGTRLTVL.

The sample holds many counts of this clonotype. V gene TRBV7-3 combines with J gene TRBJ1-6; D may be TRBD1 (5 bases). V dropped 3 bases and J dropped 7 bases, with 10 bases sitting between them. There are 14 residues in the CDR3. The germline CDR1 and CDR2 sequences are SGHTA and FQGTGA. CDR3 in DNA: TGTGCCAGCAGCTTTTCTGGGGCGAATTCACCCCTCCACTTT. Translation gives CASSFSGANSPLHF. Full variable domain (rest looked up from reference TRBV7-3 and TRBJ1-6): GAGVSQTPSNKVTEKGKYVELRCDPISGHTALYWYRQSLGQGPEFLIYFQGTGAADDSGLPNDRFFAVRPEGSVSTLKIQRTERGDSAVYLCASSFSGANSPLHFGNGTRLTVT.

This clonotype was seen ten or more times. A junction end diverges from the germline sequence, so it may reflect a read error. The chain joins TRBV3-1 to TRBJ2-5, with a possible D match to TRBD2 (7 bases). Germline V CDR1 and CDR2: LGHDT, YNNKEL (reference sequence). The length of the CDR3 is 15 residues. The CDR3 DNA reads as TGTGCCAGCAGCCTCAAGAGGGGGGGAAGAGAGGCCCAGTACTTC. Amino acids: CASSLKRGGREAQYF.